The 27 T cell receptor beta chains below all came from one sample that was sequenced in a study of tumor-infiltrating lymphocytes in localized non-small cell lung cancer. Clones were read by immunoSEQ multiplex PCR, and TCRdb kept only the in-frame ones, dropping some. The sample contains a few thousand clones, around 79% of which appear only once. Sequencing was done on a sample of uninvolved lung tissue not adjacent to the tumor. The receptor source for this set is a human donor with non-small cell lung cancer.

By share of the sample, this clone is large. The chain combines TRBV27 with TRBJ2-7; no definite D call. Germline assignment: CDR1 MNHEY and CDR2 SMNVEV (reference sequence). With 5 bases removed from V and 0 bases from J, the gap between germline ends came to 11 bases. The CDR3 spans 14 residues. CDR3 DNA: TGTGCCAGCAGTCCGGGTTTCAACTCCTACGAGCAGTACTTC. This encodes CASSPGFNSYEQYF.

This clone has more than one count but fewer than ten. J is TRBJ2-1 and V is TRBV4-2, with D possibly being TRBD2 (6 bases). V was shortened by 2 bases and J by 5 bases, with 16 bases between the two germline ends. The CDR3 spans 16 residues. Germline V gene sequence: CDR1 LGHNA, CDR2 YNFKEQ. The CDR3 DNA reads as TGTGCCAGCAGCCAAAGAGGTGGGGGAGGACACAATGAGCAGTTCTTC. It specifies CASSQRGGGGHNEQFF.

The chain employs TRBV5-5 and TRBJ2-1; D gene uncertain. The CDR3 consists of 16 residues. Per germline, CDR1 SGHKS and CDR2 YYEKEE (reference sequence). Trimming shortened V by 1 base and J by 3 bases, and 14 bases separated the two germline ends. DNA for the CDR3: TGTGCCAGCAGCTTGTTCGCGGCCAACTTCTACAATGAGCAGTTCTTC. This sequence encodes CASSLFAANFYNEQFF.

This clone appeared a single time. The chain employs TRBV2 and TRBJ2-4, with D perhaps being TRBD1 or TRBD2 (5 bases each). The V and J ends lost 5 bases and 4 bases respectively, with 15 bases between them. The CDR3 totals 15 residues. The germline CDR1 and CDR2 sequences are SNHLY and FYNNEI. CDR3 in DNA: TGTGCCAGCAGTCCCGGGGCCGATACTAAAAACATTCAGTACTTC. Its translation: CASSPGADTKNIQYF. Complete variable domain (other parts from reference TRBV2 and TRBJ2-4): EPEVTQTPSHQVTQMGQEVILRCVPISNHLYFYWYRQILGQKVEFLVSFYNNEISEKSEIFDDQFSVERPDGSNFTLKIRSTKLEDSAMYFCASSPGADTKNIQYFGAGTRLSVL.

The chain uses TRBV7-9 and TRBJ2-7; TRBD1 aligns across 9 bases. CDR3 length: 15 amino acids. V shed 3 bases and J 0 bases; nucleotides not matched to a gene: 3. CDR1 SEHNR and CDR2 FQNEAQ come from the germline V gene (reference sequence). Here the CDR3 DNA reads TGTGCCAGCAGCTTCGGGACAGGGATCTCCTACGAGCAGTACTTC. This translates into CASSFGTGISYEQYF.

The chain combines TRBV5-4 with TRBJ1-5; D call uncertain. CDR1 and CDR2 (germline): SGHNT, YYREEE (reference sequence). The CDR3 is made up of 13 amino acids. Trimming removed 2 bases at V and 3 bases at J, with 6 bases between. The CDR3 loop reads CASSLLPNQPQHF. CDR3 sequence (DNA): TGTGCCAGCAGCTTACTTCCCAATCAGCCCCAGCATTTT.

This chain joins TRBV7-9 and TRBJ2-5; D might be TRBD2 (5 bases). The CDR3 totals 12 residues. The V end was cut by 5 bases, the J end by 3 bases, with 7 bases between. CDR1 is SEHNR and CDR2 is FQNEAQ in the germline V gene (reference sequence). The CDR3 reads CASSVLEETQYF. The CDR3 DNA is TGTGCCAGCAGCGTACTAGAAGAGACCCAGTACTTC. The complete variable domain, with remaining parts taken from reference TRBV7-9 and TRBJ2-5, reads DTGVSQNPRHKITKRGQNVTFRCDPISEHNRLYWYRQTLGQGPEFLTYFQNEAQLEKSRLLSDRFSAERPKGSFSTLEIQRTEQGDSAMYLCASSVLEETQYFGPGTRLLVL.

This clone was seen only once. The rearrangement joins TRBV18 to TRBJ2-1, with D possibly TRBD1 on 5 matching bases. The CDR3 contains 15 residues. V lost 2 bases, J lost 7 bases, and 15 bases lay in between. In germline, CDR1 is KGHSH, CDR2 LQKENI. The DNA for the CDR3 is TGTGCCAGCTCACCAGAGCAGGGATCGTCGAATGAGCAGTTCTTC. Protein product: CASSPEQGSSNEQFF.

For the CDR3, the DNA is TGTGCCAGCAGCCAAGACTTCAGCTCCTATAATTCACCCCTCCACTTT. This encodes CASSQDFSSYNSPLHF. V and J are TRBV4-2 and TRBJ1-6, with D uncertain. Germline V gives CDR1 LGHNA, CDR2 YNFKEQ. V lost 0 bases and J lost 0, with 6 bases in between. The CDR3 runs 16 residues.

The chain is built from TRBV2 and TRBJ1-2; no reliable D call. Per the germline V gene, CDR1 is SNHLY and CDR2 is FYNNEI. Trimming stripped 6 bases from V and 0 bases from J, with 5 bases between. The length of the CDR3 is 12 residues. CDR3: CASRVANYGYTF. CDR3 nucleotides: TGTGCCAGCAGAGTAGCTAACTATGGCTACACCTTC.

The rearrangement joins TRBV18 to TRBJ1-1; 8 nucleotides align to TRBD1. The J segment lost 3 bases and the V segment lost 3 bases, leaving 15 bases of the junction unmatched. Germline CDR1 and CDR2: KGHSH and LQKENI. The CDR3 has 18 amino acids. The CDR3 sequence: CASSPGLGQGAWDTEAFF. The DNA for the CDR3 is TGTGCCAGCTCACCGGGGCTAGGCCAGGGGGCGTGGGACACTGAAGCTTTCTTT.

The V and J genes are TRBV20-1 and TRBJ1-2; D unresolved. The CDR3 is 10 residues long. V dropped 5 bases and J dropped 3 bases, with 4 bases sitting between them. Germline CDR1 is DFQATT and CDR2 is SNEGSKA (reference sequence). The CDR3 nucleotides read TGCAGTGCTCCCTACTATGGCTACACCTTC. Its translation is CSAPYYGYTF.

The rearrangement links TRBV4-1 to TRBJ1-2; D is unresolved. CDR3 length: 13 amino acids. Trimming took 1 base from V and 6 from J, leaving 9 bases between them. Germline CDR1 is MGHRA and CDR2 is YSYEKL. The CDR3 protein is CASSQVREDGYTF. CDR3 nucleotide sequence: TGCGCCAGCAGCCAAGTAAGGGAAGATGGCTACACCTTC.

The chain couples TRBV7-6 to TRBJ1-2, with D unresolved. Trimming stripped 2 bases from V and 8 bases from J, with 6 bases between. This CDR3 is 11 amino acids long. Germline-derived CDR1 and CDR2 are SGHVS and FNYEAQ. CDR3 DNA: TGTGCCAGCAGCTTACAAGGAGGCTACACCTTC. It specifies CASSLQGGYTF.

The J gene is TRBJ2-4, the V gene TRBV9; 7 bases are a match to TRBD2. This CDR3 is 16 amino acids long. The V segment lost 5 bases and the J segment 1 base; nucleotides outside the gene matches: 9. Germline V gene data show CDR1 as SGDLS and CDR2 as YYNGEE. The CDR3 sequence: CASSAHGEGAKNIQYF. In DNA form, the CDR3 reads TGTGCCAGCAGTGCCCACGGGGAGGGGGCCAAAAACATTCAGTACTTC.

The V and J genes are TRBV5-1 and TRBJ2-3; D remains ambiguous. The CDR3 totals 15 residues. Germline V lookup: CDR1 SGHRS, CDR2 YFSETQ. The V gene lost 0 bases and the J gene lost 2 bases, with 10 bases spanning the gap. CDR3 DNA sequence: TGCGCCAGCAGCTTGGCCCTTGTTCCCACAGATACGCAGTATTTT. Translation gives CASSLALVPTDTQYF. Looking up the rest from reference TRBV5-1 and TRBJ2-3 gives the full variable domain: KAGVTQTPRYLIKTRGQQVTLSCSPISGHRSVSWYQQTPGQGLQFLFEYFSETQRNKGNFPGRFSGRQFSNSRSEMNVSTLELGDSALYLCASSLALVPTDTQYFGPGTRLTVL.

The chain combines TRBV7-2 with TRBJ1-2; D remains unclear. CDR3 length: 14 residues. Trimming left V 5 bases short and J 5 bases short, with 15 bases between. The germline V gene encodes CDR1 SGHTA and CDR2 FQGNSA. CDR3 nucleotides: TGTGCCAGCAGCCCTATGTCGCTGGAGTATGGCTACACCTTC. Translating it yields CASSPMSLEYGYTF.

The genes are TRBV30 and TRBJ1-4; TRBD1 matches 8 bases. J was trimmed by 6 bases and V by 1 base; bases with no gene match: 4. From germline, CDR1 is GTSNPN and CDR2 SVGIG (reference sequence). The CDR3 covers 14 residues. The DNA of the CDR3 is TGTGCCTGGAGTGCCGGGACAGGAGATGAAAAACTGTTTTTT. This sequence encodes CAWSAGTGDEKLFF.

The rearrangement uses TRBV5-1 and TRBJ2-4; no reliable D call. Germline V CDR1 and CDR2: SGHRS, YFSETQ. The V and J ends lost 4 bases and 2 bases respectively, with 13 bases between them. The CDR3 length is 15 residues. CDR3 DNA sequence: TGCGCCAGCAGCCCGGGTTACGGTACCAAAAACATTCAGTACTTC. It yields the protein CASSPGYGTKNIQYF.

This clone is a singleton in its sample. The chain joins TRBV19 to TRBJ2-3; D unclear. The CDR3 is 14 residues long. V lost 2 bases, J lost 4 bases, and 10 bases lay in between. Germline V lookup: CDR1 LNHDA, CDR2 SQIVND (reference sequence). DNA of the CDR3: TGTGCCAGTAGTATAAAGGTGCTGGCAGATACGCAGTATTTT. It encodes CASSIKVLADTQYF.

V gene TRBV7-9 combines with J gene TRBJ1-4, with D unresolved. Per germline, CDR1 SEHNR and CDR2 FQNEAQ (reference sequence). V lost 3 bases and J 2 bases, leaving 7 bases between the germline ends. The CDR3 sequence is 14 residues long. This CDR3 reads CASSFEATNEKLFF. Here the CDR3 DNA reads TGTGCCAGCAGCTTCGAGGCGACTAATGAAAAACTGTTTTTT.

The V and J genes are TRBV13 and TRBJ2-2; 13 nucleotides agree with TRBD2. CDR3 size: 17 residues. Germline-derived CDR1 and CDR2 are PRHDT and FYEKMQ (reference sequence). V shed 4 bases, J shed 3 bases, and the junction held 5 bases outside the gene matches. CDR3 sequence: CASSSRTSGSDTGELFF. In DNA form, the CDR3 reads TGTGCCAGCAGCTCCAGGACTAGCGGGAGTGACACCGGGGAGCTGTTTTTT. The variable domain in full, completed from reference TRBV13 and TRBJ2-2, reads AAGVIQSPRHLIKEKRETATLKCYPIPRHDTVYWYQQGPGQDPQFLISFYEKMQSDKGSIPDRFSAQQFSDYHSELNMSSLELGDSALYFCASSSRTSGSDTGELFFGEGSRLTVL.

The chain has TRBV5-3 and TRBJ2-7; unclear D gene. TRBV5-3 is reported as an ORF; its role is uncertain. V was shortened by 0 bases and J by 4 bases, with 5 bases between the two germline ends. The CDR3 has 12 amino acids. CDR3 sequence reads: CARSLAPYEQYF. The CDR3 region has the DNA TGTGCCAGAAGCTTGGCCCCGTACGAGCAGTACTTC.

The chain employs TRBV30 and TRBJ1-1, with TRBD1 matching 8 bases. CDR1 and CDR2 from the germline V gene are GTSNPN and SVGIG (reference sequence). The CDR3 is 16 residues long. With V trimmed by 0 bases and J by 0 bases, 6 bases remained unmatched. CDR3 amino acids: CAWSVLTGQVNTEAFF. The CDR3 coding sequence is TGTGCCTGGAGTGTACTAACGGGACAGGTGAACACTGAAGCTTTCTTT.

The rearrangement uses TRBV4-1 and TRBJ2-3; 10 bases line up with TRBD1. The germline V gene encodes CDR1 MGHRA and CDR2 YSYEKL. J was trimmed by 4 bases and V by 2 bases; bases with no gene match: 6. This CDR3 contains 16 residues. For the CDR3, the DNA is TGCGCCAGCAGCCAACCGGGACAGGGGAAAGCAGATACGCAGTATTTT. It yields the protein CASSQPGQGKADTQYF.

The chain recombines TRBV7-2 with TRBJ2-7; D is ambiguous. V was trimmed by 1 base and J by 3 bases, leaving 10 bases between them. The CDR3 totals 14 residues. The germline V gene encodes CDR1 SGHTA and CDR2 FQGNSA. CDR3 sequence (DNA): TGTGCCAGCAGCTTAGATGCTACAGACTACGAGCAGTACTTC. Amino acids: CASSLDATDYEQYF.

V is TRBV5-1 and J is TRBJ1-6; 10 bases match TRBD1. V gave up 4 bases and J gave up 7 bases; unmatched junction bases: 2. The V gene's germline CDR1 is SGHRS and CDR2 YFSETQ. The CDR3 loop spans 14 amino acids. CDR3 coding DNA: TGCGCCAGCAGCGCGGACAGGGGGAATTCACCCCTCCACTTT. The encoded protein is CASSADRGNSPLHF. Full variable domain (remainder filled in from reference TRBV5-1 and TRBJ1-6): KAGVTQTPRYLIKTRGQQVTLSCSPISGHRSVSWYQQTPGQGLQFLFEYFSETQRNKGNFPGRFSGRQFSNSRSEMNVSTLELGDSALYLCASSADRGNSPLHFGNGTRLTVT.